The 10 T cell receptor beta chains in this list originate from one sample, sequenced in a study of shared clonotypes between healthy human individuals. TCRdb's table, derived via immunoSEQ multiplex PCR, lists solely in-frame clones and lacks some. This table holds 600,000 to 700,000 clones, 55% to 85% found once. Specimen: memory CD4+ T cells sorted from blood. The subset is: CD45RA-negative fraction. Receptor source: a woman in her thirties in good health.

Of note for this clone: Other DNA sequences from this sample encode an identical CDR3 as well. The chain is built from TRBV15 and TRBJ1-1, with 7 positions matching TRBD1. The CDR3 loop spans 15 amino acids. The germline V gene encodes CDR1 LNHNV and CDR2 YYDKDF (reference sequence). Unmatched junction bases numbered 4, after V lost 3 bases and J lost 0 bases. In DNA form, the CDR3 reads TGTGCCACCAGCAGGGACAGGAGGATGAACACTGAAGCTTTCTTT. Translating it yields CATSRDRRMNTEAFF.

The gene calls are TRBV28 and TRBJ2-7, with D perhaps matching TRBD2 (6 bases). The CDR3 is 19 residues long. CDR1 MDHEN and CDR2 SYDVKM come from the germline V gene. The ends were cut back, 3 bases at V and 4 bases at J, with 28 bases in the middle. This CDR3 is CASSLGLLFNWGDPYEQYF. The CDR3 DNA reads TGTGCCAGCAGTTTGGGGCTGCTCTTCAACTGGGGGGATCCGTACGAGCAGTACTTC.

The V call is TRBV5-1, the J call TRBJ2-1; D may be TRBD1 (6 bases). The CDR3 is made up of 15 amino acids. V was cut by 4 bases and J by 2 bases, with 13 bases left in between. CDR1 and CDR2 from the germline V gene are SGHRS and YFSETQ. The CDR3 sequence: CASSRDTLAYNEQFF. Written as DNA, the CDR3 is TGCGCCAGCAGCCGGGACACCTTGGCCTACAATGAGCAGTTCTTC. Filled out from reference TRBV5-1 and TRBJ2-1, the complete variable domain reads KAGVTQTPRYLIKTRGQQVTLSCSPISGHRSVSWYQQTPGQGLQFLFEYFSETQRNKGNFPGRFSGRQFSNSRSEMNVSTLELGDSALYLCASSRDTLAYNEQFFGPGTRLTVL.

The V gene is TRBV10-3, the J gene TRBJ1-2; tentative D call: TRBD1 (6 bases). V was shortened by 10 bases and J by 8 bases, with 20 bases between the two germline ends. The germline V gene encodes CDR1 ENHRY and CDR2 SYGVKD. The CDR3 runs to 13 residues. In DNA form, the CDR3 reads TGTGCCAGCGAGGACAGAGACCCTATAGGCTACACCTTC. Its protein product is CASEDRDPIGYTF.

The chain combines TRBV11-2 with TRBJ2-3, with D possibly being TRBD1 (7 bases). Per germline, CDR1 SGHAT and CDR2 FQNNGV. Trimming took 0 bases from V and 4 from J, leaving 17 bases between them. CDR3 length: 17 amino acids. CDR3 coding DNA: TGTGCCAGCAGCTTAGAATGGGCCCAGGGGGAGGCAGATACGCAGTATTTT. As protein: CASSLEWAQGEADTQYF.

This sequence joins TRBV9 and TRBJ2-1; D is uncertain. Trimming left V 0 bases short and J 8 bases short, with 12 bases between. The germline V gene encodes CDR1 SGDLS and CDR2 YYNGEE. This CDR3 contains 14 residues. The CDR3 here is CASSVEVWVDEQFF. CDR3 nucleotides: TGTGCCAGCAGCGTAGAGGTGTGGGTGGATGAGCAGTTCTTC.

The CDR3 reads CASSASTDTQYF. The CDR3 coding sequence is TGTGCCAGTAGTGCGTCCACAGATACGCAGTATTTT. The gene calls are TRBV19 and TRBJ2-3; D not resolved. V lost 5 bases, J lost 2 bases, and 5 bases lay in between. CDR1 is LNHDA, CDR2 SQIVND, per germline (reference sequence). The CDR3 runs 12 residues.

This clone came up once. This CDR3 is also generated by other DNA sequences in the sample. The rearrangement links TRBV18 to TRBJ2-7; D call uncertain. V gave up 3 bases and J gave up 2 bases, with 8 bases separating them. CDR1 and CDR2 (germline): KGHSH, LQKENI. The CDR3 spans 13 residues. CDR3 DNA sequence: TGTGCCAGCTCACCGGGATTGGCCTACGAGCAGTACTTC. Its protein is CASSPGLAYEQYF.

This clone showed up many times. The chain carries TRBV5-4 and TRBJ1-2; D call uncertain. Germline V gene sequence: CDR1 SGHNT, CDR2 YYREEE (reference sequence). Trimming left V 0 bases short and J 0 bases short, with 9 bases between. The CDR3 is made up of 15 amino acids. The CDR3: CASSLVGNSNYGYTF. The CDR3 region has the DNA TGTGCCAGCAGCTTGGTTGGCAATTCTAACTATGGCTACACCTTC.

The rearrangement joins TRBV19 to TRBJ1-5; D gene uncertain. V lost 1 base and J 4 bases, leaving 8 bases between the germline ends. Germline CDR1 and CDR2: LNHDA and SQIVND (reference sequence). The CDR3 sequence is 14 residues long. The DNA for the CDR3 is TGTGCCAGTAGTATAGGAGAAGCTAATCAGCCCCAGCATTTT. Protein: CASSIGEANQPQHF.